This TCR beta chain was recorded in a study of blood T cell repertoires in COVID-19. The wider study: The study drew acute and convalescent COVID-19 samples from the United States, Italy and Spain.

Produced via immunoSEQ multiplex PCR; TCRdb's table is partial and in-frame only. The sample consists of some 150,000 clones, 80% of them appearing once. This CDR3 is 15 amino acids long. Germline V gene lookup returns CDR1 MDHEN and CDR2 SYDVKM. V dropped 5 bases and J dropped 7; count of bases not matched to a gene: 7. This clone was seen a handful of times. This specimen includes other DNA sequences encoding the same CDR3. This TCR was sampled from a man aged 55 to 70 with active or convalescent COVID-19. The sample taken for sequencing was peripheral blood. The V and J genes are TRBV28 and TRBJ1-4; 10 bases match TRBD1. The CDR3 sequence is CASSPTTGGGEKLFF. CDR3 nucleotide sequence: TGTGCCAGCAGTCCCACGACAGGGGGCGGTGAAAAACTGTTTTTT.